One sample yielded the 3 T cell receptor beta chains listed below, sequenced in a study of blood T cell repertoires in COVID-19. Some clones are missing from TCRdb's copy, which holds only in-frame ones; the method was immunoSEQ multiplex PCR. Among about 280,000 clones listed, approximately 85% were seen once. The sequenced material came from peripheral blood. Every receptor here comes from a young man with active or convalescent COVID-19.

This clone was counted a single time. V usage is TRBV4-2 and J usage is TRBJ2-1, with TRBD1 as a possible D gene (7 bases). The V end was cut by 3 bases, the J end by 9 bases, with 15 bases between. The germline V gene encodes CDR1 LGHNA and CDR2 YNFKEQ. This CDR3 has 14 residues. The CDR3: CASSHQGGLLEQFF. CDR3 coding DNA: TGTGCCAGCAGCCATCAGGGGGGCCTTCTTGAGCAGTTCTTC.

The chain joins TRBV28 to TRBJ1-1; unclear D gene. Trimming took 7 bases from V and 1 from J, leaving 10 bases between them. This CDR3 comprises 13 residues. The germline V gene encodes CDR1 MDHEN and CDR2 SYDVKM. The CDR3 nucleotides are TGTGCCAGCATTGGAGACTCGAACACTGAAGCTTTCTTT. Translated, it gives CASIGDSNTEAFF.

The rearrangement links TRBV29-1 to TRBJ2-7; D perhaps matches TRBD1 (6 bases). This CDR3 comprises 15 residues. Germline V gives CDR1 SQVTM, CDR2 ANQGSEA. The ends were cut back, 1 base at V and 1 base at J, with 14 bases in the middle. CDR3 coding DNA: TGCAGCGTTGAAGTTTTGGCAGGGGCATCCTACGAGCAGTACTTC. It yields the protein CSVEVLAGASYEQYF.